These T cell receptor beta chains were read from a single sample in a study of blood T cell repertoires in COVID-19. Method: immunoSEQ multiplex PCR; TCRdb's copy keeps in-frame clones and lacks some. The sample yields 180,000 or so clones, roughly 77% seen once. Specimen: peripheral blood. Receptor source: a woman older than 75 with COVID-19, enrolled during active disease. Both conserved end residues are part of each CDR3. D genes are given only for firm matches. A clone size is listed for some rows: how often the clone was seen (once, few, many), or a class if it is expanded.

v_call	j_call	clone_size	d_call	cdr3_aa
TRBV29-1	TRBJ1-2	-	-	CSVDHRDDYSGYTF
TRBV11-2	TRBJ2-2	few	-	CASSYLRRAGPNAGELFF
TRBV4-1	TRBJ2-3	once	TRBD2	CASREGLAGGPGTDTQYF
TRBV10-2	TRBJ2-7	few	TRBD1	CASSVGTGDSYEQYF
TRBV5-1	TRBJ2-7	-	TRBD1	CASSLAGVARGLPYEQYF
TRBV6-1	TRBJ2-7	-	-	CASSEGGDGTGAYEQYF
TRBV5-1	TRBJ1-3	-	-	CASSLEAGVSGNTIYF
TRBV2	TRBJ2-7	-	TRBD2	CASTPGLAEYEQYF
TRBV5-6	TRBJ2-3	-	TRBD2	CASSFTSGSEYF
TRBV6-6	TRBJ2-3	-	TRBD2	CASRTSGVGTDTQYF